Shown below are 23 T cell receptor beta chains from a single sample sequenced in a study of T cells in severe cutaneous drug reactions. The donors had carbamazepine-induced Stevens-Johnson syndrome or toxic epidermal necrolysis. The iRepertoire multiplex PCR system with TCR subtype-specific primers built both bulk and single-cell libraries. Following a re-call of the multiplex PCR reads, TCRdb has one entry per CDR3 protein and lacks DNA. This table lists 9,500 or so distinct CDR3 sequences. The specimen sequenced was cells from a skin blister. Receptor source: a human donor with Stevens-Johnson syndrome, a severe cutaneous drug reaction.

This clonotype ranks as medium-sized in terms of frequency. The chain is built from TRBV20-1 and TRBJ1-1. The CDR3 sequence is 12 residues long. In germline, CDR1 is DFQATT, CDR2 SNEGSKA (reference sequence). CDR3 amino acids: CSARAGDTEAFF.

This chain connects TRBV20-1 to TRBJ2-1. The germline V gene encodes CDR1 DFQATT and CDR2 SNEGSKA (reference sequence). CDR3 length: 17 residues. CDR3 sequence reads: CSARERKRGSSYNEQFF.

The CDR3: CSVDTGLGQPQHF. This chain connects TRBV29-1 to TRBJ1-5; TCRdb returns TRBD1, unconfirmable since there is no DNA. This CDR3 region has 13 residues. CDR1 SQVTM and CDR2 ANQGSEA come from the germline V gene.

Its frequency marks this clonotype as medium-sized. The chain joins TRBV20-1 to TRBJ1-2; TCRdb outputs TRBD1, but without DNA this stays unchecked. Germline V gene lookup returns CDR1 DFQATT and CDR2 SNEGSKA (reference sequence). CDR3 size: 11 residues. This CDR3 reads CSARGARGYTF.

This chain connects TRBV29-1 to TRBJ2-1; with no DNA, the TCRdb D assignment of TRBD1 cannot be verified. Germline V lookup: CDR1 SQVTM, CDR2 ANQGSEA. This CDR3 region has 15 residues. The CDR3 loop is CSVEPSRGWANEQFF.

The CDR3 is CSVEAAGRTEAFF. The chain uses TRBV29-1 and TRBJ1-1; the D call of TRBD1 rests on TCRdb alone, since no DNA is present to check it. The CDR3 has 13 residues. Per the germline V gene, CDR1 is SQVTM and CDR2 is ANQGSEA.

Measured by frequency, this clonotype is medium-sized. The chain recombines TRBV20-1 with TRBJ2-1; lacking DNA, the TRBD2 call made by TCRdb goes unchecked. CDR1 DFQATT and CDR2 SNEGSKA come from the germline V gene (reference sequence). This CDR3 has 15 amino acids. The CDR3 reads CSARAGTSTYNEQFF.

J is TRBJ1-5 and V is TRBV20-1; TCRdb names TRBD1, which stays unverified in the absence of DNA. Germline CDR1 DFQATT, CDR2 SNEGSKA (reference sequence). The CDR3 sequence is 16 residues long. The CDR3 loop reads CSADDRGIYSNQPQHF.

Measured by frequency, this clonotype is medium-sized. The gene calls are TRBV12-3 or TRBV12-4 and TRBJ2-3. The length of the CDR3 is 13 residues. CDR3 residues: CASSSLLGDTQYF.

The chain recombines TRBV29-1 with TRBJ2-1; TCRdb lists TRBD1, though no DNA is available to test this call. Germline CDR1 is SQVTM and CDR2 is ANQGSEA. The CDR3 is 13 residues long. The CDR3 reads CSVPASRGPEQFF.

J is TRBJ2-1 and V is TRBV5-8; TCRdb calls TRBD1, which cannot be checked without DNA. The length of the CDR3 is 15 residues. Germline assignment: CDR1 SGHTS and CDR2 YDEGEE. The CDR3 reads CASSSRTSVYNEQFF.

V is TRBV29-1 and J is TRBJ2-1; lacking DNA, the TRBD2 call made by TCRdb goes unchecked. The germline V gene has CDR1 SQVTM and CDR2 ANQGSEA. This CDR3 spans 14 amino acids. CDR3 sequence reads: CSVLSSGGYNEQFF.

The chain couples TRBV20-1 to TRBJ1-1; TCRdb returns TRBD1, unconfirmable since there is no DNA. The CDR3 sequence is 16 residues long. Per the germline V gene, CDR1 is DFQATT and CDR2 is SNEGSKA (reference sequence). The CDR3 loop is CSARDPGFRSDTEAFF.

This clonotype is deemed medium-sized by its frequency. The V call is TRBV20-1, the J call TRBJ2-3; the TCRdb D gene call, TRBD2, has no DNA to confirm it. The CDR3 length is 15 residues. Germline V lookup: CDR1 DFQATT, CDR2 SNEGSKA (reference sequence). CDR3 in amino acids: CSASSAGGVTDTQYF.

The CDR3 sequence: CSALSERSYNEQFF. The V and J genes are TRBV20-1 and TRBJ2-1; TCRdb returns TRBD2, unconfirmable since there is no DNA. CDR3 length: 14 residues. The germline gives CDR1 DFQATT, CDR2 SNEGSKA (reference sequence).

The chain links TRBV29-1 to TRBJ1-5. This CDR3 is 12 amino acids long. The germline gives CDR1 SQVTM, CDR2 ANQGSEA. This chain's CDR3 is CSVGGESQPQHF.

This clonotype is deemed medium-sized (0.01 to 0.1%) by its frequency. The chain recombines TRBV20-1 with TRBJ2-1; TCRdb outputs TRBD2, but without DNA this stays unchecked. The CDR3 is made up of 15 amino acids. Germline assignment: CDR1 DFQATT and CDR2 SNEGSKA (reference sequence). CDR3 sequence reads: CSARGGQGRMNEQFF.

The chain recombines TRBV10-3 with TRBJ1-5; TCRdb gives TRBD1 as the D gene, but with no DNA this cannot be confirmed. The germline V gene has CDR1 ENHRY and CDR2 SYGVKD. The CDR3 has 18 residues. CDR3 amino acids: CAISESRDRALSNQPQHF.

This chain links TRBV29-1 with TRBJ2-1. This CDR3 region has 11 residues. Per the germline V gene, CDR1 is SQVTM and CDR2 is ANQGSEA. The CDR3 sequence: CSVPLHNEQFF.

V gene TRBV29-1 combines with J gene TRBJ1-1; the TCRdb D gene call, TRBD1, has no DNA to confirm it. This CDR3 has 14 residues. CDR1 is SQVTM, CDR2 ANQGSEA, per germline. The CDR3 sequence is CSVAGQGGNTEAFF.

The genes are TRBV29-1 and TRBJ2-7. CDR1 and CDR2 (germline): SQVTM, ANQGSEA. The CDR3 extends over 13 amino acids. CDR3 in amino acids: CSASAGGPYEQYF.

The V gene is TRBV29-1, the J gene TRBJ2-1; TCRdb's D call, TRBD1, is unchecked because there is no DNA. This CDR3 contains 15 residues. Germline CDR1 and CDR2: SQVTM and ANQGSEA. Here the CDR3 reads CSVEDPPGGLDEQFF.

CDR3 sequence: CSVSEGQGAREQYF. The V gene is TRBV29-1, the J gene TRBJ2-7; TCRdb selects TRBD1, and the lack of DNA leaves this call unchecked. The CDR3 totals 14 residues. The germline V gene has CDR1 SQVTM and CDR2 ANQGSEA.